This TCR beta chain is from a study of CD8 T cells in ankylosing spondylitis. General observations from the study: It appeared that ankylosing spondylitis blood was characterized by a TCR beta motif of about eight highly homologous variants.

This clonotype was observed many times. Its antigen is unidentified. CDR3 length: 12 residues. Trimming took 5 bases from V and 3 from J, leaving 5 bases between them. One entry per CDR3 protein, called by TCRdb with MiXCR from the 5' RACE reads. The data show approximately 130,000 distinct CDR3 sequences, with approximately 10% seen just once and roughly 4.3% held by the top ten. The chain has TRBV12-3 or TRBV12-4 and TRBJ1-5; D not certain. The clonotype originates from a female donor with ankylosing spondylitis or in good health (not recorded which). The sample was blood, either unsorted or a sorted T cell fraction (not recorded which). CDR3 amino acids: CASSISNQPQHF. The CDR3 DNA follows: TGTGCCAGCAGTATTTCCAATCAGCCCCAGCATTTT.